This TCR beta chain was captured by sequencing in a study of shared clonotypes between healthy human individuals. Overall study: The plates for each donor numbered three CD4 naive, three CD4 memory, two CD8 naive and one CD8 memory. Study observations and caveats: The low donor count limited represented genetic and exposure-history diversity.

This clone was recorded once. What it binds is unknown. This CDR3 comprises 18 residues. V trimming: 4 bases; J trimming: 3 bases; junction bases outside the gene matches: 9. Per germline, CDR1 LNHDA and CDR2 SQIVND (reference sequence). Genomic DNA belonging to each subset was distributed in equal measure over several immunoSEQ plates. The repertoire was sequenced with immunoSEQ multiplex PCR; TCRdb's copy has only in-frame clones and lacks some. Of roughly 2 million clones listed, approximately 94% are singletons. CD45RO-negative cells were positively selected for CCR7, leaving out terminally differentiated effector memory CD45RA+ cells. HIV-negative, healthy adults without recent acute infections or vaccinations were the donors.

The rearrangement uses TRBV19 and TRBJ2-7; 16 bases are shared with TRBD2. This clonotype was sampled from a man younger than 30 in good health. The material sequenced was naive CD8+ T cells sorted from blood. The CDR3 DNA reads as TGTGCCAGTAGTACACCGGGACTAGCGGGAGGGGAAGTCTACGAGCAGTACTTC. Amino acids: CASSTPGLAGGEVYEQYF.